This T cell receptor beta chain was sequenced for a study of shared clonotypes between healthy human individuals. The study, taken as a whole, reports: The authors expected sequencing depth to affect clonotype sharing among donors.

The material for each subset, its genomic DNA, was split evenly across several immunoSEQ plates. Measured with immunoSEQ multiplex PCR; TCRdb has only the in-frame clones, and not every one. Of hundreds of thousands of clones listed, around 96% were seen once; the top ten hold about 0.11%. Positive CCR7 selection of CD45RO-negative cells yielded the naive CD8 cells, and terminally differentiated effector memory CD45RA+ cells were excluded. Donors, without exception, were Caucasian adults residing in Nashville, Tennessee. The V end was cut by 0 bases, the J end by 5 bases, with 12 bases between. Per the germline V gene, CDR1 is SGDLS and CDR2 is YYNGEE. CDR3 length: 14 amino acids. A remark on this clone: Its specificity is not known.

The clonotype originates from a woman aged 25 to 39 in good health. Sequencing used naive CD8+ T cells sorted from blood. The chain couples TRBV9 to TRBJ2-7; D unresolved. CDR3 sequence: CASSVARHTDEQYF. CDR3 bases: TGTGCCAGCAGCGTAGCTCGACACACCGACGAGCAGTACTTC.